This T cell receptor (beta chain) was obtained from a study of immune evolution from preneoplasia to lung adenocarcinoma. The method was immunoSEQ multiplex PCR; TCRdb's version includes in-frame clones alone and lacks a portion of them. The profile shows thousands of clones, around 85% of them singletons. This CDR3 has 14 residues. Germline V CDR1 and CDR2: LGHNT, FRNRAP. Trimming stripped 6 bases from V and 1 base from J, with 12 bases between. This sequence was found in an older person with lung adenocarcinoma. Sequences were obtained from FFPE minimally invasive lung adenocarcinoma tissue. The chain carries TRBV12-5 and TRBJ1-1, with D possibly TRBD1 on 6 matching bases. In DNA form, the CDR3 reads TGTGCTAGTGGCCAGGGGACTCCGAACACTGAAGCTTTCTTT. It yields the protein CASGQGTPNTEAFF.